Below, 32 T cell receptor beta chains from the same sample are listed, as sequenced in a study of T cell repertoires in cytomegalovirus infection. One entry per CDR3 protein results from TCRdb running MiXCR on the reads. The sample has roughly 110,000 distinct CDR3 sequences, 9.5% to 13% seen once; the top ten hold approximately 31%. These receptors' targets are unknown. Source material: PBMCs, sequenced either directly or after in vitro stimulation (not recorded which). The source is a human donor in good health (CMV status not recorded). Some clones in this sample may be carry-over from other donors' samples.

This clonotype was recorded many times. Written as DNA, the CDR3 is TGTGCCAGCAGCCCCGGGCTTCTAGCTATGGAGACCCAGTACTTC. Amino acids: CASSPGLLAMETQYF. The chain carries TRBV7-2 and TRBJ2-5, with a weak D call TRBD2 (5 bases). CDR1 and CDR2 from the germline V gene are SGHTA and FQGNSA. V lost 5 bases, J lost 5 bases, and 18 bases lay in between. This CDR3 has 15 amino acids.

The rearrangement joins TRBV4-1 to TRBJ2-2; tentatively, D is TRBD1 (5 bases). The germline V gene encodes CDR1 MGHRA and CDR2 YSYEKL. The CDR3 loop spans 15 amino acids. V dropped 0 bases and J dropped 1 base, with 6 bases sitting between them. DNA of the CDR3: TGCGCCAGCAGCCAAGAAGGGGTGAACACCGGGGAGCTGTTTTTT. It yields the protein CASSQEGVNTGELFF.

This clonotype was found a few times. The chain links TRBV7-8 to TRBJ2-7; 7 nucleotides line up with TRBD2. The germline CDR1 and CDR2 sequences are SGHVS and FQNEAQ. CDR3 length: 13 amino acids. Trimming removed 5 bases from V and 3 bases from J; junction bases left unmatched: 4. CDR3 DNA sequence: TGTGCCAGCAGCCGGGACTACTTCTACGAGCAGTACGTC. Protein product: CASSRDYFYEQYV.

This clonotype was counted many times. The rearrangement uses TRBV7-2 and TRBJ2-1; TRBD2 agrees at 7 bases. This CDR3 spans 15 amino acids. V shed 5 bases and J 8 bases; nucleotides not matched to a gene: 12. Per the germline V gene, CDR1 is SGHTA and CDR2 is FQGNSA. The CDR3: CASSAWREFPHEQFF. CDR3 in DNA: TGTGCCAGCAGCGCCTGGCGGGAGTTTCCCCATGAGCAGTTCTTC.

This CDR3 reads CASSSWTRTNTGELFF. The CDR3, as DNA: TGTGCCAGCAGCTCCTGGACTAGGACGAACACCGGGGAGCTGTTTTTT. This sequence joins TRBV5-6 and TRBJ2-2; TRBD2 agrees at 7 bases. This CDR3 region has 16 residues. The germline gives CDR1 SGHDT, CDR2 YYEEEE. The V segment lost 3 bases and the J segment 0 bases; nucleotides outside the gene matches: 5.

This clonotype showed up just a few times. CDR3 region: CASSFNLNTEAFF. The CDR3 DNA sequence: TGTGCCAGCAGTTTTAATCTGAACACTGAAGCTTTCTTT. The chain recombines TRBV28 with TRBJ1-1; no definite D call. CDR1 and CDR2 (germline): MDHEN, SYDVKM. This CDR3 is 13 amino acids long. The V gene lost 3 bases and the J gene lost 0 bases, with 5 bases spanning the gap. The full variable domain, in which reference TRBV28 and TRBJ1-1 provide the parts outside the CDR3, is DVKVTQSSRYLVKRTGEKVFLECVQDMDHENMFWYRQDPGLGLRLIYFSYDVKMKEKGDIPEGYSVSREKKERFSLILESASTNQTSMYLCASSFNLNTEAFFGQGTRLTVV.

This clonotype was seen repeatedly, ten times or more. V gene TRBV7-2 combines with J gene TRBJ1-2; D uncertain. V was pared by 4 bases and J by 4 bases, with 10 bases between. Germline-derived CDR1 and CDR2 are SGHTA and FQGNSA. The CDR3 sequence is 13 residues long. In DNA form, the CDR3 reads TGTGCCAGCAGCTCTCACACGCGCTATGGCTACACCTTC. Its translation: CASSSHTRYGYTF.

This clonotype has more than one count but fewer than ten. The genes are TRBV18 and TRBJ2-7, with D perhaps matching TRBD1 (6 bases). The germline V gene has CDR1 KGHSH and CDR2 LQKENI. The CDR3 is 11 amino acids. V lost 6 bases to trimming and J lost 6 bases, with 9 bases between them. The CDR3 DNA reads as TGTGCCAGCTCGTCAGGGGCCGAGCAGTACGTC. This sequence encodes CASSSGAEQYV.

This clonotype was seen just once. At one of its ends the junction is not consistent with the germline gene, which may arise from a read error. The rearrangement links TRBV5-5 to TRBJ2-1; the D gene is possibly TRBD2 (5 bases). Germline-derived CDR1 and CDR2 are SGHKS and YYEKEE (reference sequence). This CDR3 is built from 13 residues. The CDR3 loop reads CASNVHGNNEQLF. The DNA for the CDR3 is TGTGCCAGCAACGTACACGGGAACAATGAGCAGTTATTC.

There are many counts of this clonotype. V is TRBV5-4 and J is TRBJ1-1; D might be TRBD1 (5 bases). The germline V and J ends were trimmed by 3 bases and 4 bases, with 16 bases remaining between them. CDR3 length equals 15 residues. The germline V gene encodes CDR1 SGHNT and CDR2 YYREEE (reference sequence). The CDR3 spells CASSSYRGGGTEAFF. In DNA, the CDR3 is TGTGCCAGCAGCTCTTATAGGGGCGGGGGCACTGAAGCTTTCTTT. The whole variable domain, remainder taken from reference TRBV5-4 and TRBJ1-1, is ETGVTQSPTHLIKTRGQQVTLRCSSQSGHNTVSWYQQALGQGPQFIFQYYREEENGRGNFPPRFSGLQFPNYSSELNVNALELDDSALYLCASSSYRGGGTEAFFGQGTRLTVV.

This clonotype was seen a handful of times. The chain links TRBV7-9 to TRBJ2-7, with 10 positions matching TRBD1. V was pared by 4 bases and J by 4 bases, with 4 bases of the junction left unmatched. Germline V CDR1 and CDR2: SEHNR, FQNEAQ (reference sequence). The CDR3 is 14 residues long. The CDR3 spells CASSSGTGEYEQYF. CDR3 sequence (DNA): TGTGCCAGCAGCTCCGGGACAGGGGAGTACGAGCAGTACTTC.

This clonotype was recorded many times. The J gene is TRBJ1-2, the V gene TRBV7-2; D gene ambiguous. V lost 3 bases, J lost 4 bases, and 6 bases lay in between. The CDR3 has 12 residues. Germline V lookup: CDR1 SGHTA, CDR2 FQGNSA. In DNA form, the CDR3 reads TGTGCCAGCAGCTTTACATCCTATGGCTACACCTTC. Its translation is CASSFTSYGYTF.

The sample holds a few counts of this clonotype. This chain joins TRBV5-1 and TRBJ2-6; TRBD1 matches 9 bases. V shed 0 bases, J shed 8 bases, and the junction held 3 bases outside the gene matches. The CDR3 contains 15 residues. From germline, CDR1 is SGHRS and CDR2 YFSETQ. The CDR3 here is CASSLVGTGSNVLTF. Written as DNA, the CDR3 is TGCGCCAGCAGCTTGGTGGGGACAGGGTCCAACGTCCTGACTTTC.

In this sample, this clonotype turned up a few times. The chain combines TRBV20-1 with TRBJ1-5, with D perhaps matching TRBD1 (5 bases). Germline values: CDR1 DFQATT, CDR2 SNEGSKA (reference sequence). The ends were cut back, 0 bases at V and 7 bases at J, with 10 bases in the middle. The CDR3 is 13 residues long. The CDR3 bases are TGCAGTGCTAGAGATAGCCAGGGCCAGCCCCAGCATTTT. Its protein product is CSARDSQGQPQHF.

CDR3 in amino acids: CASGLDTNEKLFF. The DNA for the CDR3 is TGTGCTAGTGGTTTAGACACTAATGAAAAACTGTTTTTT. This chain joins TRBV12-5 and TRBJ1-4; no firm D call. The V gene's germline CDR1 is LGHNT and CDR2 FRNRAP. The CDR3 runs 13 residues. V lost 3 bases, J lost 2 bases, and 4 bases lay in between.

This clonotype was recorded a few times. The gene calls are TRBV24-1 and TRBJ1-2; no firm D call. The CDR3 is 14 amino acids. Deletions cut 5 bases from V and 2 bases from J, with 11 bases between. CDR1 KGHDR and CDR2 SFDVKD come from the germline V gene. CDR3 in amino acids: CATSGAAANYGYTF. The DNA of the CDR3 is TGTGCCACCAGTGGGGCTGCTGCAAACTATGGCTACACCTTC.

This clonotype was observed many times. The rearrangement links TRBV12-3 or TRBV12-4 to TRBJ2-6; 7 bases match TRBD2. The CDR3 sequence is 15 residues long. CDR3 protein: CAGGKRGSGANVLTF. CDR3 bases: TGTGCGGGGGGGAAGAGGGGCTCTGGGGCCAACGTCCTGACTTTC.

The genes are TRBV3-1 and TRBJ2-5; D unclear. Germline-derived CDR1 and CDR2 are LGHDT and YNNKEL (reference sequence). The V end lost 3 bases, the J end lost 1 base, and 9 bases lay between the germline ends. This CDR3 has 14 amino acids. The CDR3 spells CASSQSGVQETQYF. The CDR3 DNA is TGTGCCAGCAGCCAGTCAGGAGTCCAAGAGACCCAGTACTTC.

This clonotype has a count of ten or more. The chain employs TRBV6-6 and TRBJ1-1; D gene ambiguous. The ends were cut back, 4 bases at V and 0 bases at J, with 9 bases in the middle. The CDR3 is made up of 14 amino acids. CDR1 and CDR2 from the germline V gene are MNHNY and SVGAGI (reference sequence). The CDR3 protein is CASSFGRMNTEAFF. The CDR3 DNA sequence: TGTGCCAGCAGTTTCGGCAGGATGAACACTGAAGCTTTCTTT.

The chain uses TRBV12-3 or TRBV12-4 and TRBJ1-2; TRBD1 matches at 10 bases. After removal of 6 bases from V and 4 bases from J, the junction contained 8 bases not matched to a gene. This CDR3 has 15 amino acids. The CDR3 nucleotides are TGTGCCAGCAGCCCTGGACAGGGGGGCGCCTATGGCTACACCTTC. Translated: CASSPGQGGAYGYTF.

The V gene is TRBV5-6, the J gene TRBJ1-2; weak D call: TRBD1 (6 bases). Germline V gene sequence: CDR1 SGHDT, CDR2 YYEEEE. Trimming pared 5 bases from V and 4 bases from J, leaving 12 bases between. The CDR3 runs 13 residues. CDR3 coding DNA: TGTGCCAGCAGGTGGGGGCAATTCTATGGCTACACCTTC. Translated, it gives CASRWGQFYGYTF.

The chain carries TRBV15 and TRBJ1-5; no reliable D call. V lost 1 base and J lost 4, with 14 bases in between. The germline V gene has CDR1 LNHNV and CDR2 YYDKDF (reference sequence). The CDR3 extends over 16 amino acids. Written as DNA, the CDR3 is TGTGCCACCAGCAGAGTTCCGGTCGTAGCAAATCAGCCCCAGCATTTT. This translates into CATSRVPVVANQPQHF. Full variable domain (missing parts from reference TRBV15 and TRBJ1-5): DAMVIQNPRYQVTQFGKPVTLSCSQTLNHNVMYWYQQKSSQAPKLLFHYYDKDFNNEADTPDNFQSRRPNTSFCFLDIRSPGLGDTAMYLCATSRVPVVANQPQHFGDGTRLSIL.

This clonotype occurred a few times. This CDR3 is CSVGGDQGIRNTEAFF. Here the CDR3 DNA reads TGCAGCGTGGGGGGGGATCAGGGGATCCGGAACACTGAAGCTTTCTTT. V is TRBV29-1 and J is TRBJ1-1; possibly TRBD1 for D (6 bases). V lost 6 bases, J lost 1 base, and 21 bases lay in between. Germline CDR1 and CDR2: SQVTM and ANQGSEA. The CDR3 runs to 16 residues.

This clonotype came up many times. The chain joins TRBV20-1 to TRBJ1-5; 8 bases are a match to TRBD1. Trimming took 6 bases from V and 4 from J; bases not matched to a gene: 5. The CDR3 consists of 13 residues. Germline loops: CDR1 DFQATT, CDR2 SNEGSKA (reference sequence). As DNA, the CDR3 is TGCAGTGCCTTTCAGGGGGCGAATCAGCCCCAGCATTTT. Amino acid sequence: CSAFQGANQPQHF.

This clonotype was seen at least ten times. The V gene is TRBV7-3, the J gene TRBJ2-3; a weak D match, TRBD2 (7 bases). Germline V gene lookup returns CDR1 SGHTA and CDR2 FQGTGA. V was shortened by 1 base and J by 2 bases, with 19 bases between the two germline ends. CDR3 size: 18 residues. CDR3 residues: CASSLNRDYHLDTDTQYF. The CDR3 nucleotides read TGTGCCAGCAGCTTAAACAGGGACTACCACTTGGACACAGATACGCAGTATTTT. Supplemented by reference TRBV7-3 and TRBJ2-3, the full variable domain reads GAGVSQTPSNKVTEKGKYVELRCDPISGHTALYWYRQSLGQGPEFLIYFQGTGAADDSGLPNDRFFAVRPEGSVSTLKIQRTERGDSAVYLCASSLNRDYHLDTDTQYFGPGTRLTVL.

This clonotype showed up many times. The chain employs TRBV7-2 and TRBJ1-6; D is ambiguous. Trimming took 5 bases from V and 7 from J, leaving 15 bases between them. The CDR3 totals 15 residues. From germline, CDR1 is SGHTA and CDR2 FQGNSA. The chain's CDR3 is CASSERAPQNSPLHF. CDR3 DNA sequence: TGTGCCAGCAGCGAAAGGGCACCGCAGAATTCACCCCTCCACTTT.

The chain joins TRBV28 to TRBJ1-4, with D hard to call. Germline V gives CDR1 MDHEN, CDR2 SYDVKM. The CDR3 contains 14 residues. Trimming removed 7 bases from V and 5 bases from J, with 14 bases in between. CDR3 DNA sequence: TGTGCCAGCACTAGAGGAGGTACAAATGAAAAACTGTTTTTT. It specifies CASTRGGTNEKLFF.

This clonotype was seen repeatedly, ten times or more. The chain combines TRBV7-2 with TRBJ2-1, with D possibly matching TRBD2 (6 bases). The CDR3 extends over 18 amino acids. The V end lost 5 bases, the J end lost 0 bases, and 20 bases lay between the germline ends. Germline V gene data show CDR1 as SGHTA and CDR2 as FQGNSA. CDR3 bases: TGTGCCAGCAGCCTCCGGGCTGGAGGGGTGAGCTCCTACAATGAGCAGTTCTTC. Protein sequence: CASSLRAGGVSSYNEQFF.

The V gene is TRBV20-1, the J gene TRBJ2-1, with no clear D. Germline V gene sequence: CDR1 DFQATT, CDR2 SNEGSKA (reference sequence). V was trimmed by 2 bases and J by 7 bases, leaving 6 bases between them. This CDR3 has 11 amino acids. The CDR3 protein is CSARTSNEQFF. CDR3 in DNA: TGCAGTGCTAGAACAAGTAATGAGCAGTTCTTC.

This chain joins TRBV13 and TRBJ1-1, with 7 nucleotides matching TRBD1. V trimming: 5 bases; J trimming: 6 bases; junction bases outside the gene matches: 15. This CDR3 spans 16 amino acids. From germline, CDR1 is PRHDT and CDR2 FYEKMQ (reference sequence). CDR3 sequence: CASSISGQAPLAEAFF. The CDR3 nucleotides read TGTGCCAGCAGCATAAGTGGACAGGCCCCTTTGGCTGAAGCTTTCTTT.

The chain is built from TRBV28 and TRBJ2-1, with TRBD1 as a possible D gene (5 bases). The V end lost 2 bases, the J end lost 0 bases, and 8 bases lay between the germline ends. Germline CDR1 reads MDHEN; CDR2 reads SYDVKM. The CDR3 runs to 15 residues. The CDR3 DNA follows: TGTGCCAGCAGTTTAGACAGCCTCTCCTACAATGAGCAGTTCTTC. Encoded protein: CASSLDSLSYNEQFF.

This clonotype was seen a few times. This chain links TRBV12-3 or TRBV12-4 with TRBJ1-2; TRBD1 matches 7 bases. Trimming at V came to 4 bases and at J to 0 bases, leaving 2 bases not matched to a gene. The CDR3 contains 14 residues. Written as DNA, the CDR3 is TGTGCCAGCAGTTCACAGGGGTCTAACTATGGCTACACCTTC. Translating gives CASSSQGSNYGYTF.